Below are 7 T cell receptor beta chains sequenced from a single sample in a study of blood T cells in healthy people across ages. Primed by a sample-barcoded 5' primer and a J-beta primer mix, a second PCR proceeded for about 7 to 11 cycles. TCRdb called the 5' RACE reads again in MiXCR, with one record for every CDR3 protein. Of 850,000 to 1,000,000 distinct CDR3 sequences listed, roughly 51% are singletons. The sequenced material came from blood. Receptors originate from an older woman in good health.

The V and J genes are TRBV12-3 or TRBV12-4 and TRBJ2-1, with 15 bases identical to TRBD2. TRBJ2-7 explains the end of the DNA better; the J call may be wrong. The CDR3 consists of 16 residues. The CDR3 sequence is CAIGLAGGLGYNEQYF. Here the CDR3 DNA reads TGTGCCATCGGACTAGCGGGAGGGCTGGGATACAATGAGCAGTACTTC.

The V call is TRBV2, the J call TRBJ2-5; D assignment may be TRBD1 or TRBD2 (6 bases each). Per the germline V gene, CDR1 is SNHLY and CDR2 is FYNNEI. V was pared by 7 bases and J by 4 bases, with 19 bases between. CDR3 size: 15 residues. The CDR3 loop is CASKAGDFSLETQYF. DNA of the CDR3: TGTGCCAGCAAGGCAGGGGACTTTTCGTTAGAGACCCAGTACTTC.

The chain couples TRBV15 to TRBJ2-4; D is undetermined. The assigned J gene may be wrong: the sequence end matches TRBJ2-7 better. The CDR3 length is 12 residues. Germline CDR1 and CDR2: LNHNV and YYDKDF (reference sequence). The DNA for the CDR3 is TGTGCCACCAGCAGGAACGGAGACGAGCAGTACTTC. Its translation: CATSRNGDEQYF.

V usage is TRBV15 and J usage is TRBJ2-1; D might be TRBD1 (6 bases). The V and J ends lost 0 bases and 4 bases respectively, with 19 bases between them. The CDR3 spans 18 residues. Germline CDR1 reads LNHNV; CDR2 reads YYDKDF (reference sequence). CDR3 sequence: CATSREIVGMGTYNEQFF. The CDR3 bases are TGTGCCACCAGCAGAGAGATAGTGGGGATGGGGACATACAATGAGCAGTTCTTC.

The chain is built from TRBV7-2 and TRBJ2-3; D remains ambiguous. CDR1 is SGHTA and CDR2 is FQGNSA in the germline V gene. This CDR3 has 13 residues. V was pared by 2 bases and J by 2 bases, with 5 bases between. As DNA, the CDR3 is TGTGCCAGCAGCTTATCCCACACAGATACGCAGTATTTT. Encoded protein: CASSLSHTDTQYF.

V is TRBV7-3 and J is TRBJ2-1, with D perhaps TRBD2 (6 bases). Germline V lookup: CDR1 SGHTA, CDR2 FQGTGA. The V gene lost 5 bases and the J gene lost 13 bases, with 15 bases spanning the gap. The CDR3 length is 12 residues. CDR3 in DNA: TGTGCCAGCAGCCCGCCTGGGCGGGAACAGTTCTTC. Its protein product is CASSPPGREQFF.

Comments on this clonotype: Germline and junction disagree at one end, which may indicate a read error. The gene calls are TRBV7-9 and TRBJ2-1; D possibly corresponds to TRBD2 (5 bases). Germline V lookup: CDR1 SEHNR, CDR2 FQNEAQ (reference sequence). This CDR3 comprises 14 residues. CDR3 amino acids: CAGSFQLGYNEQFF. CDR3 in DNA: TGTGCCGGCAGCTTTCAACTAGGGTACAATGAGCAGTTCTTC. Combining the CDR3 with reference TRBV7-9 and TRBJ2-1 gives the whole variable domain DTGVSQNPRHKITKRGQNVTFRCDPISEHNRLYWYRQTLGQGPEFLTYFQNEAQLEKSRLLSDRFSAERPKGSFSTLEIQRTEQGDSAMYLCAGSFQLGYNEQFFGPGTRLTVL.